Below are 30 T cell receptor beta chains sequenced from a single sample in a study of blood T cell repertoires in COVID-19. Method: immunoSEQ multiplex PCR; TCRdb's copy keeps in-frame clones and lacks some. The profile covers approximately 44,000 clones, with approximately 90% appearing a single time and under 35% taken by the ten largest. Sequencing input: peripheral blood. The receptors derive from a woman older than 75 with acute or convalescent COVID-19.

The chain combines TRBV2 with TRBJ2-5; the D gene is possibly TRBD2 (6 bases). Germline CDR1 is SNHLY and CDR2 is FYNNEI. V gave up 1 base and J gave up 4 bases, with 16 bases separating them. CDR3 size: 16 residues. CDR3 sequence (DNA): TGTGCCAGCAGTGAAGGGGCGGGACGACGGCGAGAGACCCAGTACTTC. It translates to CASSEGAGRRRETQYF.

The chain uses TRBV28 and TRBJ2-5; possibly TRBD1 for D (6 bases). This CDR3 has 13 amino acids. The V gene's germline CDR1 is MDHEN and CDR2 SYDVKM. Trimming removed 8 bases from V and 0 bases from J, with 10 bases in between. The CDR3 loop is CASGRGYQETQYF. CDR3 coding DNA: TGTGCCAGCGGAAGGGGGTACCAAGAGACCCAGTACTTC.

The chain uses TRBV27 and TRBJ1-6; TRBD1 aligns across 9 bases. From germline, CDR1 is MNHEY and CDR2 SMNVEV (reference sequence). This CDR3 is built from 16 residues. V lost 6 bases, J lost 5 bases, and 8 bases stayed unmatched. The CDR3: CASRRQGVWNNSPLHF. The CDR3 DNA reads TGTGCCAGCAGAAGACAGGGGGTGTGGAATAATTCACCCCTCCACTTT.

The J gene is TRBJ1-2, the V gene TRBV3-1 (or the pseudogene TRBV3-2); 8 bases are shared with TRBD1. The CDR3 is made up of 16 amino acids. J lost 0 bases, V lost 4 bases, and 7 bases had no gene match. Germline V gene data show CDR1 as LGHDT and CDR2 as YNNKEL (reference sequence). This CDR3 is CASSLGTGDTNYGYTF. The CDR3 bases are TGTGCCAGCAGCCTTGGGACAGGCGATACTAACTATGGCTACACCTTC.

The chain combines TRBV6-6 with TRBJ2-1, with D maybe TRBD1 (5 bases). The CDR3 is 15 residues long. Germline V gene data show CDR1 as MNHNY and CDR2 as SVGAGI (reference sequence). V was clipped by 5 bases and J by 4 bases, with 15 bases between them. The CDR3 bases are TGTGCCAGCAGTCAACCCGGCGCAGGGTACAATGAGCAGTTCTTC. Protein sequence: CASSQPGAGYNEQFF.

The chain combines TRBV3-1 (or the pseudogene TRBV3-2) with TRBJ2-1, with 10 nucleotides matching TRBD2. The germline CDR1 and CDR2 sequences are LGHDT and YNNKEL (reference sequence). This CDR3 is built from 16 residues. The V gene end was trimmed by 1 base and the J gene end by 3 bases; junction bases not matched to a gene: 3. CDR3 protein: CASSQGPSGGYNEQFF. In DNA, the CDR3 is TGTGCCAGCAGCCAAGGTCCTAGCGGGGGCTACAATGAGCAGTTCTTC.

CDR3 DNA: TGTGCCACCAGTGATTTCGGTACAGATACGCAGTATTTT. This sequence encodes CATSDFGTDTQYF. V is TRBV24-1 and J is TRBJ2-3; D unresolved. The CDR3 contains 13 residues. Trimming removed 1 base at V and 3 bases at J, with 4 bases between. Germline V gene lookup returns CDR1 KGHDR and CDR2 SFDVKD.

This chain uses TRBV20-1 with TRBJ1-2, with no clear D. The V end was cut by 4 bases, the J end by 7 bases, with 10 bases between. This CDR3 region has 11 residues. Germline values: CDR1 DFQATT, CDR2 SNEGSKA (reference sequence). The CDR3 spells CSAKPPSGYTF. CDR3 nucleotide sequence: TGCAGTGCTAAGCCCCCTAGTGGCTACACCTTC.

The CDR3 region is CASSLGPGTNTGELFF. In nucleotides, the CDR3 is TGTGCCAGCAGCTTGGGACCGGGGACGAACACCGGGGAGCTGTTTTTT. V and J are TRBV5-4 and TRBJ2-2; D might be TRBD2 (5 bases). The V end was cut by 0 bases, the J end by 0 bases, with 9 bases between. This CDR3 region has 16 residues. The germline gives CDR1 SGHNT, CDR2 YYREEE (reference sequence).

CDR3 amino acids: CASSPMTSGRGETQYF. Written as DNA, the CDR3 is TGTGCCAGCAGCCCTATGACTAGCGGCCGGGGAGAGACCCAGTACTTC. The chain is built from TRBV5-4 and TRBJ2-5; 9 nucleotides line up with TRBD2. The germline gives CDR1 SGHNT, CDR2 YYREEE (reference sequence). Trimming took 4 bases from V and 4 from J; bases not matched to a gene: 11. CDR3 length: 16 amino acids.

The V gene is TRBV6-6, the J gene TRBJ2-3; 8 bases match TRBD1. CDR3 length equals 15 residues. Germline V gene lookup returns CDR1 MNHNY and CDR2 SVGAGI (reference sequence). J lost 3 bases, V lost 8 bases, and 10 bases had no gene match. The CDR3, as DNA: TGTGCCAGCGGCACAGGGGGAGCAGGGACAGATACGCAGTATTTT. As protein: CASGTGGAGTDTQYF.

The V and J genes are TRBV28 and TRBJ2-3; 8 positions agree with TRBD2. Trimming cost V 6 bases and J 4 bases; bases outside gene matches: 6. Germline V gene data show CDR1 as MDHEN and CDR2 as SYDVKM. CDR3 length equals 14 residues. The CDR3 coding sequence is TGTGCCAGCAGGAAACGGGGGGGTCCAGATACGCAGTATTTT. This sequence encodes CASRKRGGPDTQYF.

V gene TRBV10-3 combines with J gene TRBJ1-2; a possible D gene is TRBD1 (6 bases). The V and J ends lost 10 bases and 7 bases respectively, with 22 bases between them. Germline CDR1 and CDR2: ENHRY and SYGVKD. CDR3 length: 14 amino acids. The CDR3 protein is CATGTPSLGTGYTF. For the CDR3, the DNA is TGTGCCACGGGGACACCTTCCCTGGGGACTGGCTACACCTTC.

This chain links TRBV9 with TRBJ1-1; TRBD1 matches at 8 bases. The CDR3 length is 15 residues. Germline CDR1 and CDR2: SGDLS and YYNGEE. J lost 8 bases, V lost 4 bases, and 13 bases had no gene match. The CDR3 protein is CASSSPRGRIGEAFF. CDR3 sequence (DNA): TGTGCCAGCAGCTCCCCCAGGGGGCGAATCGGGGAAGCTTTCTTT. Filled out from reference TRBV9 and TRBJ1-1, the complete variable domain reads DSGVTQTPKHLITATGQRVTLRCSPRSGDLSVYWYQQSLDQGLQFLIQYYNGEERAKGNILERFSAQQFPDLHSELNLSSLELGDSALYFCASSSPRGRIGEAFFGQGTRLTVV.

The CDR3 DNA sequence: TGTGCCAGCAGGGCCGGCCAGGCATATACGCAGTATTTT. It encodes CASRAGQAYTQYF. The V call is TRBV6-6, the J call TRBJ2-3; D gene uncertain. The CDR3 contains 13 residues. The germline gives CDR1 MNHNY, CDR2 SVGAGI (reference sequence). V gave up 6 bases and J gave up 7 bases, with 14 bases separating them.

The chain carries TRBV19 and TRBJ2-5; TRBD2 aligns across 14 bases. Germline CDR1 and CDR2: LNHDA and SQIVND (reference sequence). V shed 7 bases and J 2 bases; nucleotides not matched to a gene: 12. This CDR3 comprises 18 residues. DNA for the CDR3: TGTGCCAGTACCGTTGGGACTAGCGGGGGCCTGCCACAAGAGACCCAGTACTTC. It specifies CASTVGTSGGLPQETQYF.

This chain uses TRBV6-5 with TRBJ2-7, with D possibly being TRBD2 (7 bases). Trimming shortened V by 8 bases and J by 2 bases, and 13 bases separated the two germline ends. Germline V gives CDR1 MNHEY, CDR2 SVGAGI. The CDR3 is 13 residues long. The CDR3 coding sequence is TGTGCCAGCTGCGAGGGGGGGCCCTACGAGCAGTACTTC. Its translation is CASCEGGPYEQYF.

The V call is TRBV18, the J call TRBJ2-5; D gene unclear. V was clipped by 4 bases and J by 5 bases, with 11 bases between them. The CDR3 consists of 13 residues. Germline V gene data show CDR1 as KGHSH and CDR2 as LQKENI. Here the CDR3 reads CASSLSVLETQYF. DNA for the CDR3: TGTGCCAGCTCACTCTCTGTTCTGGAGACCCAGTACTTC.

CDR3 in DNA: TGTGCCAGCAGTGGTGTATGGGGACAGGGGGCAGATACGCAGTATTTT. It specifies CASSGVWGQGADTQYF. This chain joins TRBV2 and TRBJ2-3; 11 bases match TRBD1. Germline loops: CDR1 SNHLY, CDR2 FYNNEI. V was clipped by 4 bases and J by 4 bases; unmatched bases: 7. CDR3 length equals 16 residues.

The sample holds one count of this clone. V is TRBV20-1 and J is TRBJ2-1; D is possibly TRBD1 (5 bases). The V gene's germline CDR1 is DFQATT and CDR2 SNEGSKA (reference sequence). This CDR3 is 13 amino acids long. Trimming removed 3 bases at V and 8 bases at J, with 14 bases between. CDR3 sequence reads: CSASSRVGDEQFF. Written as DNA, the CDR3 is TGCAGTGCTAGTTCCAGGGTAGGTGATGAGCAGTTCTTC.

V gene TRBV2 combines with J gene TRBJ1-5, with TRBD1 matching over 10 bases. The CDR3 spans 17 residues. CDR1 and CDR2 from the germline V gene are SNHLY and FYNNEI. The V and J ends lost 0 bases and 6 bases, in that order; junction bases with no gene match: 8. CDR3 nucleotides: TGTGCCAGCAGTGAAGCGACAGGGGGCAGGTTTGGTCAGCCCCAGCATTTT. It yields the protein CASSEATGGRFGQPQHF. The entire variable domain, with the rest obtained from reference TRBV2 and TRBJ1-5, is as follows: EPEVTQTPSHQVTQMGQEVILRCVPISNHLYFYWYRQILGQKVEFLVSFYNNEISEKSEIFDDQFSVERPDGSNFTLKIRSTKLEDSAMYFCASSEATGGRFGQPQHFGDGTRLSIL.

CDR3 in amino acids: CASSLRGTSGSSYNEQFF. The CDR3 coding sequence is TGTGCCAGCAGCTTACGCGGGACTAGCGGCAGCTCCTACAATGAGCAGTTCTTC. V and J are TRBV11-2 and TRBJ2-1; 11 bases line up with TRBD2. Germline V CDR1 and CDR2: SGHAT, FQNNGV. The CDR3 consists of 18 residues. Unmatched junction bases numbered 6, after V lost 2 bases and J lost 0 bases.

The chain combines TRBV4-1 with TRBJ2-3; D may be TRBD2 (5 bases). Per germline, CDR1 MGHRA and CDR2 YSYEKL. The CDR3 has 15 residues. Between the trimmed V and J ends, which lost 0 bases and 0 bases, there was a span of 7 bases. This CDR3 is CASSQEEGSTDTQYF. The CDR3 DNA is TGCGCCAGCAGCCAAGAAGAGGGTAGCACAGATACGCAGTATTTT.

The rearrangement links TRBV5-1 to TRBJ2-1; 14 bases are shared with TRBD2. J gave up 5 bases and V 7 bases, and 5 bases lay outside the gene matches. There are 15 residues in the CDR3. CDR1 and CDR2 from the germline V gene are SGHRS and YFSETQ. The CDR3 sequence is CASAGLAGADNEQFF. DNA for the CDR3: TGCGCCAGCGCGGGACTAGCGGGGGCAGACAATGAGCAGTTCTTC.

The gene calls are TRBV11-2 and TRBJ2-5; 7 positions agree with TRBD2. The J segment lost 5 bases and the V segment lost 2 bases, leaving 5 bases of the junction unmatched. The CDR3 totals 14 residues. Germline V CDR1 and CDR2: SGHAT, FQNNGV. The DNA of the CDR3 is TGTGCCAGCAGCTTATCGCTAGCGGCGGAGACCCAGTACTTC. Amino acid sequence: CASSLSLAAETQYF.

The chain carries TRBV4-1 and TRBJ1-2, with D uncertain. The CDR3 spans 14 residues. The V end was cut by 2 bases, the J end by 3 bases, with 10 bases between. CDR1 is MGHRA, CDR2 YSYEKL, per germline. This CDR3 reads CASSQRWRDYGYTF. For the CDR3, the DNA is TGCGCCAGCAGCCAAAGGTGGAGGGACTATGGCTACACCTTC.

The CDR3 here is CAGSTSGGVDTQYF. Here the CDR3 DNA reads TGTGCCGGTTCGACTAGCGGGGGGGTAGATACGCAGTATTTT. The J gene is TRBJ2-3, the V gene TRBV28; TRBD2 matches at 14 bases. After removal of 11 bases from V and 5 bases from J, the junction contained 6 bases not matched to a gene. The CDR3 totals 14 residues. Germline CDR1 reads MDHEN; CDR2 reads SYDVKM.

In its sample, this clone was seen a few times. The gene calls are TRBV5-4 and TRBJ2-7, with D perhaps matching TRBD2 (5 bases). Germline loops: CDR1 SGHNT, CDR2 YYREEE (reference sequence). Trimming shortened V by 4 bases and J by 4 bases, and 12 bases separated the two germline ends. CDR3 length: 13 amino acids. The CDR3, as DNA: TGTGCCAGCAGCACCCAGAGGGATTACGAGCAGTACTTC. Its translation is CASSTQRDYEQYF.

This chain joins TRBV9 and TRBJ2-3, with D tentatively TRBD2 (7 bases). The CDR3 is made up of 16 amino acids. The germline gives CDR1 SGDLS, CDR2 YYNGEE. Trimming pared 0 bases from V and 4 bases from J, leaving 15 bases between. Here the CDR3 DNA reads TGTGCCAGCAGCGTAGTAGGGGGGGGGAGGCCAGATACGCAGTATTTT. It encodes CASSVVGGGRPDTQYF.

The chain is built from TRBV12-3 or TRBV12-4 and TRBJ2-7, with 8 bases that match TRBD1. CDR3 length equals 13 residues. The ends lost 4 bases at V and 3 bases at J; junction bases unmatched: 2. CDR3 in amino acids: CASSWDRNYEQYV. The CDR3 DNA is TGTGCCAGCAGTTGGGACAGGAACTACGAGCAGTACGTC.